This T cell receptor beta chain was obtained from a study of metastatic and nonmetastatic thyroid tumors. Study context: Samples came from malignant and benign thyroid patients, and repertoires were compared across blood and tumor or nodule tissue.

Between the trimmed V and J ends, which lost 0 bases and 1 base, there was a span of 6 bases. The CDR3 has 13 amino acids. Per the germline V gene, CDR1 is DFQATT and CDR2 is SNEGSKA (reference sequence). Study results and limitations: Across blood and tumor, TCR beta diversity in malignant thyroid tumors was reportedly significantly higher than in benign nodules.

Thyroid surgery had not been preceded by any treatment in any patient. This clone was detected ten times or more. Its antigen is unidentified. Study processing details: Researchers built a distant-metastasis classifier for papillary thyroid cancer that drew on CDR3 differences across clinicopathological groups. TCRdb reprocessed the PCR reads via MiXCR. The V and J calls and clone size are TCRdb's, not the authors'. This table holds over 30,000 clones, 15% to 20% found once. The chain is built from TRBV20-1 and TRBJ1-2; D is undetermined. Source material: blood. This TCR was recovered from a male donor with papillary thyroid cancer or a benign thyroid nodule (not recorded which). Some clones in this sample may be carry-over from other donors' samples. In nucleotides, the CDR3 is TGCAGTGCTAGAGAGGAATTTAACTATGGCTACACCTTC. Translation: CSAREEFNYGYTF.